This T cell receptor beta chain was observed in a study of T cell changes during pregnancy in multiple sclerosis. Germline V gene sequence: CDR1 SGHTA, CDR2 FQGTGA. V was clipped by 4 bases and J by 5 bases, with 11 bases between them. The CDR3 is 13 residues long. Only in-frame clones appear in the TCRdb table, and some are missing; sequencing was by immunoSEQ multiplex PCR. The repertoire consists of roughly 120,000 clones, with approximately 95% occurring once and the leading ten covering approximately 5.8%. J is TRBJ1-1 and V is TRBV7-3; D is unclear. This clonotype originated in a female donor with multiple sclerosis, enrolled in a pregnancy study. The material sequenced was peripheral blood, taken before pregnancy. CDR3 nucleotide sequence: TGTGCCAGCAGCTCCTTCCACGGGACTGAAGCTTTCTTT. Residues: CASSSFHGTEAFF.